Sequencing of this T cell receptor beta chain was carried out in a study of cytotoxic CD8 clonotypes in ibrutinib-treated CLL. Produced via immunoSEQ multiplex PCR; TCRdb's table is partial and in-frame only. The sample lists approximately 32,000 clones, 69% occurring once. Roughly 1.8 micrograms of genomic DNA from cryopreserved PBMCs went into TCR beta libraries. Germline lookup yields CDR1 LNHNV and CDR2 YYDKDF (reference sequence). The CDR3 totals 17 residues. V dropped 1 base and J dropped 2; count of bases not matched to a gene: 10. The TCR originated in a human donor with chronic lymphocytic leukemia. Sequenced material: PBMCs, taken before ibrutinib treatment. The V and J genes are TRBV15 and TRBJ2-5, with 7 bases identical to TRBD1. The CDR3 region is CATSRAPRDSLQETQYF. The CDR3 nucleotides are TGTGCCACCAGCAGAGCCCCCCGGGACAGTCTTCAAGAGACCCAGTACTTC.